One and the same sample provided the 4 T cell receptor beta chains below, sequenced in a study of T-cell memory formation after mild COVID-19. TCRdb analysed the 5' RACE reads with MiXCR anew, one entry per CDR3 protein. The table has about 130,000 distinct CDR3 sequences, roughly 15% seen once. Sequenced sample: PBMCs or a T cell subset sorted from them (not recorded which). The receptors were gathered from an adult woman who had mild COVID-19 (a few samples of this study predate the infection). Cell type and time point are not known.

The chain is built from TRBV12-3 or TRBV12-4 and TRBJ2-6; the D is unclear. The length of the CDR3 is 15 residues. The V end lost 5 bases, the J end lost 0 bases, and 8 bases lay between the germline ends. The CDR3 sequence: CASSEQISGANVLTF. The CDR3 coding sequence is TGTGCCAGCAGTGAACAGATCTCTGGGGCCAACGTCCTGACTTTC.

In its sample, this clonotype was seen a few times. This chain links TRBV20-1 with TRBJ1-1, with a weak D call TRBD1 (5 bases). V was pared by 2 bases and J by 2 bases, with 12 bases between. This CDR3 is built from 14 residues. The germline V gene has CDR1 DFQATT and CDR2 SNEGSKA (reference sequence). CDR3 coding DNA: TGCAGTGCTAGAAAAGGAGACAGCAACACTGAAGCTTTCTTT. This translates into CSARKGDSNTEAFF.

The chain combines TRBV7-8 with TRBJ2-5, with TRBD2 as a possible D gene (6 bases). CDR1 SGHVS and CDR2 FQNEAQ come from the germline V gene. The CDR3 consists of 17 residues. The V end was cut by 1 base, the J end by 7 bases, with 22 bases between. CDR3 nucleotides: TGTGCCAGCAGCTTAGATCTACTAGCCCGCGGCGAAGGGACCCAGTACTTC. Its translation: CASSLDLLARGEGTQYF.

In this sample, this clonotype turned up a few times. The chain couples TRBV20-1 to TRBJ2-7; TRBD2 matches at 12 bases. CDR3 length equals 13 residues. In germline, CDR1 is DFQATT, CDR2 SNEGSKA (reference sequence). V trimming: 3 bases; J trimming: 6 bases; junction bases outside the gene matches: 3. This chain's CDR3 is CSASRLAGAEQYF. Written as DNA, the CDR3 is TGCAGTGCTAGTCGACTAGCGGGGGCCGAGCAGTACTTC.